One T cell receptor (beta chain) is described in this entry. The data were taken from a study of T cell changes during pregnancy in multiple sclerosis. The CDR3 contains 14 residues. V lost 4 bases and J lost 5, with 17 bases in between. Germline V gene data show CDR1 as SQVTM and CDR2 as ANQGSEA. Measured with immunoSEQ multiplex PCR; TCRdb has only the in-frame clones, and not every one. This table holds about 53,000 clones, 90% found once. This TCR was recovered from a female donor in good health, enrolled as a control in a pregnancy study. This sequence joins TRBV29-1 and TRBJ1-1; D is ambiguous. Sequenced here: peripheral blood, sampled after pregnancy. CDR3 residues: CSVVPREGGTEAFF. In DNA form, the CDR3 reads TGCAGCGTTGTCCCCCGCGAAGGAGGGACTGAAGCTTTCTTT.